Each of the 21 T cell receptor beta chains below was sequenced from the same sample in a study of beta chain features in type 1 diabetes. Of the isolated RNA, all was reverse transcribed, and so the sequenced material was expressed TCRB transcripts. Sequencing used immunoSEQ multiplex PCR; TCRdb keeps in-frame clones, though not all of them. In the table there are 90,000 to 110,000 clones, approximately 39% of which are singletons. The sample consisted of stem cell memory CD4+ T cells from blood. The receptors come from a woman aged 18-29 years in good health.

This clone was recorded a few times. This sequence joins TRBV18 and TRBJ2-7, with 9 bases aligning to TRBD2. V gave up 3 bases and J gave up 3 bases; unmatched junction bases: 3. CDR1 KGHSH and CDR2 LQKENI come from the germline V gene. The CDR3 covers 14 residues. The CDR3, as DNA: TGTGCCAGCTCACCCGCTAGCGGGATCTACGAGCAGTACTTC. Translated, it gives CASSPASGIYEQYF.

J is TRBJ2-5 and V is TRBV29-1; no clear D. Per germline, CDR1 SQVTM and CDR2 ANQGSEA. The V end was cut by 0 bases, the J end by 7 bases, with 21 bases between. This CDR3 is 16 amino acids long. Here the CDR3 DNA reads TGCAGCGTTGAAGATAATGACCGGAGCCTCCGCAGGACCCAGTACTTC. Its translation is CSVEDNDRSLRRTQYF.

The chain employs TRBV6-6 and TRBJ1-2, with D perhaps TRBD1 (6 bases). Deletions cut 4 bases from V and 3 bases from J, with 12 bases between. This CDR3 is 14 amino acids long. Germline V gives CDR1 MNHNY, CDR2 SVGAGI (reference sequence). The chain's CDR3 is CASSFGGRDYGYTF. The CDR3 nucleotides are TGTGCCAGCAGTTTCGGGGGGCGCGACTATGGCTACACCTTC.

The chain uses TRBV4-3 and TRBJ2-4; TRBD2 might be the D (6 bases). The germline CDR1 and CDR2 sequences are LGHNA and YSLEER. V dropped 1 base and J dropped 0 bases, with 10 bases sitting between them. This CDR3 comprises 16 residues. In DNA form, the CDR3 reads TGCGCCAGCAGCCAAGTGGGGGAGGTAGCCAAAAACATTCAGTACTTC. It specifies CASSQVGEVAKNIQYF.

This clone occurred a few times. CDR3 sequence reads: CASSPLRGDEQYF. CDR3 nucleotide sequence: TGTGCCAGCTCACCTCTCAGGGGCGACGAGCAGTACTTC. The chain employs TRBV18 and TRBJ2-7; maybe TRBD1 (6 bases). In germline, CDR1 is KGHSH, CDR2 LQKENI. The length of the CDR3 is 13 residues. V was cut by 3 bases and J by 5 bases, with 11 bases left in between.

This chain joins TRBV28 and TRBJ2-2, with D tentatively TRBD2 (6 bases). This CDR3 is built from 12 residues. Per germline, CDR1 MDHEN and CDR2 SYDVKM. V was clipped by 6 bases and J by 9 bases, with 11 bases between them. The chain's CDR3 is CASSRRVRELFF. Written as DNA, the CDR3 is TGTGCCAGCAGCCGGAGGGTGAGGGAGCTGTTTTTT.

This chain links TRBV11-2 with TRBJ2-5; D may be TRBD2 (6 bases). Trimming took 3 bases from V and 4 from J, leaving 9 bases between them. The V gene's germline CDR1 is SGHAT and CDR2 FQNNGV. The CDR3 contains 13 residues. CDR3 residues: CASSLGGGETQYF. CDR3 sequence (DNA): TGTGCCAGCAGCTTGGGGGGAGGAGAGACCCAGTACTTC.

The V call is TRBV4-1, the J call TRBJ1-1, with D hard to call. Trimming shortened V by 0 bases and J by 1 base, and 12 bases separated the two germline ends. This CDR3 contains 16 residues. From germline, CDR1 is MGHRA and CDR2 YSYEKL. CDR3 in DNA: TGCGCCAGCAGCCAAGATCGGCACAGAGCGAACACTGAAGCTTTCTTT. It yields the protein CASSQDRHRANTEAFF.

The rearrangement uses TRBV11-2 and TRBJ1-5; the match to TRBD1 covers 7 bases. The CDR3 is 18 residues long. Trimming at V came to 4 bases and at J to 0 bases, leaving 12 bases not matched to a gene. Germline V gives CDR1 SGHAT, CDR2 FQNNGV. Here the CDR3 reads CASSYRTGKNYSNQPQHF. Written as DNA, the CDR3 is TGTGCCAGCAGCTACCGGACAGGAAAAAATTATAGCAATCAGCCCCAGCATTTT. The full variable domain, completed using reference TRBV11-2 and TRBJ1-5, is EAGVAQSPRYKIIEKRQSVAFWCNPISGHATLYWYQQILGQGPKLLIQFQNNGVVDDSQLPKDRFSAERLKGVDSTLKIQPAKLEDSAVYLCASSYRTGKNYSNQPQHFGDGTRLSIL.

This chain uses TRBV11-2 with TRBJ2-7; TRBD1 might be the D (5 bases). Germline CDR1 is SGHAT and CDR2 is FQNNGV. The CDR3 consists of 12 residues. V was cut by 3 bases and J by 4 bases, with 7 bases left in between. Here the CDR3 reads CASSFQGYEQYF. The CDR3 DNA is TGTGCCAGCAGCTTCCAGGGTTACGAGCAGTACTTC.

This chain links TRBV4-1 with TRBJ2-3; 16 bases agree with TRBD2. V gave up 4 bases and J gave up 8 bases; unmatched junction bases: 6. The CDR3 is 16 residues long. CDR1 MGHRA and CDR2 YSYEKL come from the germline V gene. The CDR3 spells CASSPGLAGGPGTQYF. DNA of the CDR3: TGCGCCAGCAGCCCGGGACTAGCGGGAGGGCCGGGTACGCAGTATTTT.

CDR3 bases: TGTGCCAGCAGCTTAGGGACTTCCAACGGGAATGAGCAGTTCTTC. Translation gives CASSLGTSNGNEQFF. The V and J genes are TRBV7-6 and TRBJ2-1, with a weak D call TRBD2 (5 bases). There are 15 residues in the CDR3. Trimming removed 1 base from V and 7 bases from J, with 14 bases in between. The germline CDR1 and CDR2 sequences are SGHVS and FNYEAQ.

V usage is TRBV29-1 and J usage is TRBJ2-7; a possible D gene is TRBD1 (6 bases). The V gene lost 4 bases and the J gene lost 0 bases, with 10 bases spanning the gap. The CDR3 loop spans 13 amino acids. In germline, CDR1 is SQVTM, CDR2 ANQGSEA. The CDR3 coding sequence is TGCAGCGTTGTGAGGGGGAGCTCCTACGAGCAGTACTTC. Translating gives CSVVRGSSYEQYF.

On this clone itself: The CDR3 does not end in the conserved phenylalanine or tryptophan, so this is likely a read error. This chain uses TRBV15 with TRBJ2-7; 9 nucleotides match TRBD2. The CDR3 spans 14 residues. The V and J ends lost 3 bases and 2 bases, in that order; junction bases with no gene match: 2. Germline loops: CDR1 LNHNV, CDR2 YYDKDF (reference sequence). DNA for the CDR3: TGTGCCACCAGCAGTAGACTAGCGGCCTACGAGCAGTACCTC. Translation: CATSSRLAAYEQYL.

This clone has a handful of counts. J is TRBJ2-3 and V is TRBV7-3; 9 nucleotides align to TRBD1. This CDR3 comprises 16 residues. CDR1 is SGHTA and CDR2 is FQGTGA in the germline V gene. J gave up 0 bases and V 4 bases, and 5 bases lay outside the gene matches. The CDR3 coding sequence is TGTGCCAGCAGCTCGGGACAGGGACGCAGCACAGATACGCAGTATTTT. It specifies CASSSGQGRSTDTQYF.

This clone was observed a few times. This sequence joins TRBV19 and TRBJ1-6, with 8 bases lining up with TRBD1. V lost 6 bases and J lost 8; bases outside the gene matches: 6. The V gene's germline CDR1 is LNHDA and CDR2 SQIVND (reference sequence). The CDR3 loop spans 14 amino acids. Written as DNA, the CDR3 is TGTGCCAGTAGGTACAGGGGGTCACATTCACCCCTCCACTTT. Protein product: CASRYRGSHSPLHF.

The gene calls are TRBV7-6 and TRBJ1-2; D remains ambiguous. This CDR3 has 12 amino acids. The germline V and J ends were trimmed by 6 bases and 4 bases, with 9 bases remaining between them. Germline V gives CDR1 SGHVS, CDR2 FNYEAQ. DNA for the CDR3: TGTGCCAGCAGTCCCTACAGCTATGGCTACACCTTC. Translation: CASSPYSYGYTF.

The gene calls are TRBV18 and TRBJ2-1, with TRBD2 matching over 11 bases. The CDR3 is made up of 14 amino acids. Germline V gives CDR1 KGHSH, CDR2 LQKENI. After removal of 5 bases from V and 7 bases from J, the junction contained 4 bases not matched to a gene. CDR3 loop: CASSDGTSGNEQFF. Written as DNA, the CDR3 is TGTGCCAGCTCAGACGGGACTAGCGGTAATGAGCAGTTCTTC.

This CDR3 reads CASSRGGSSYNEQFF. The CDR3 DNA is TGCGCCAGCAGCCGAGGGGGATCCTCCTACAATGAGCAGTTCTTC. The chain uses TRBV5-1 and TRBJ2-1; D is perhaps TRBD1 (6 bases). Germline assignment: CDR1 SGHRS and CDR2 YFSETQ. Trimming took 4 bases from V and 0 from J, leaving 11 bases between them. This CDR3 region has 15 residues.

The V call is TRBV30, the J call TRBJ2-2, with D perhaps matching TRBD1 (8 bases). The V gene lost 3 bases and the J gene lost 0 bases, with 20 bases spanning the gap. This CDR3 has 18 amino acids. Germline-derived CDR1 and CDR2 are GTSNPN and SVGIG (reference sequence). The CDR3 DNA reads TGTGCCTGGAGCGGACTGTACAGGGGGGGCGCGAACACCGGGGAGCTGTTTTTT. Protein: CAWSGLYRGGANTGELFF.

This chain connects TRBV27 to TRBJ1-5; tentative D call: TRBD1 (5 bases). This CDR3 has 14 residues. The ends were cut back, 3 bases at V and 8 bases at J, with 14 bases in the middle. Germline loops: CDR1 MNHEY, CDR2 SMNVEV (reference sequence). CDR3 nucleotide sequence: TGTGCCAGCAGTTTCGGGGGTAGGTTGGAGCCCCAGCATTTT. This sequence encodes CASSFGGRLEPQHF.